This paragraph reports one TCR beta chain. With a J-beta primer mix and a sample-barcoded 5' primer, a second PCR ran about 7 to 11 cycles. MiXCR, applied by TCRdb to the 5' RACE reads, yields one record per CDR3 protein. In the table there are about 780,000 distinct CDR3 sequences, about a quarter of which are singletons. Germline CDR1 is GTSNPN and CDR2 is SVGIG (reference sequence). V was pared by 3 bases and J by 6 bases, with 7 bases of the junction left unmatched. This CDR3 comprises 14 residues. The data were taken from a study of blood T cells in healthy people across ages. These data were likewise used in another study, on T cells of mothers and their children.

The chain combines TRBV30 with TRBJ1-2, with 10 bases matching TRBD1. The sequence derives from a boy aged 5-17 years in good health. Sample: blood. In DNA form, the CDR3 reads TGTGCCTGGAGGGCCGGGACAGGGGTGGATGGCTACACCTTC. It yields the protein CAWRAGTGVDGYTF. Full variable domain (remainder filled in from reference TRBV30 and TRBJ1-2): SQTIHQWPATLVQPVGSPLSLECTVEGTSNPNLYWYRQAAGRGLQLLFYSVGIGQISSEVPQNLSASRPQDRQFILSSKKLLLSDSGFYLCAWRAGTGVDGYTFGSGTRLTVV.